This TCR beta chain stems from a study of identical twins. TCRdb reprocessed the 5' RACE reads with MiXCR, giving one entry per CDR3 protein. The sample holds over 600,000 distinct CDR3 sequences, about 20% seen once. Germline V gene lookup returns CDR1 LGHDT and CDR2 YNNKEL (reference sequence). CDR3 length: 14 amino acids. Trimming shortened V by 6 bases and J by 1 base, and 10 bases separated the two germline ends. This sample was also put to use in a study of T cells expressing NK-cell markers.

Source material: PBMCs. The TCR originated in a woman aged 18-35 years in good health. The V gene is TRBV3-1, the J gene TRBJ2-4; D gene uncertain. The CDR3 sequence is CASSHNWAKNIQYF. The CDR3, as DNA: TGTGCCAGCAGTCATAACTGGGCCAAAAACATTCAGTACTTC.